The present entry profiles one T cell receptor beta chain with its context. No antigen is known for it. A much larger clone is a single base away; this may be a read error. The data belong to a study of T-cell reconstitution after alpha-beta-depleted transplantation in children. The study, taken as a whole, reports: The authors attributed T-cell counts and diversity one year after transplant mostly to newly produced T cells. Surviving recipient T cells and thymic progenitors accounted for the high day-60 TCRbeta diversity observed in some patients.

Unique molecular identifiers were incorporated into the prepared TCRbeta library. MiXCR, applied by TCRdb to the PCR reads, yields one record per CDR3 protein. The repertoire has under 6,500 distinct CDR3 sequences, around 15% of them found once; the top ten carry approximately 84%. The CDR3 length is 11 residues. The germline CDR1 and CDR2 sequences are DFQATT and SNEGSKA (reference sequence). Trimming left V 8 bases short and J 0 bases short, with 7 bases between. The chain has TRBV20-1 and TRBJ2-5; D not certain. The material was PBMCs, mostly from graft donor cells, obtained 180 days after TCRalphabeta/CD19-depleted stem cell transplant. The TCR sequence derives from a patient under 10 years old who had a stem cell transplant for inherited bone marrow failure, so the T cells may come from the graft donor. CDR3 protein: CSSTYQETQYF. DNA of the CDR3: TGCAGTTCTACCTACCAAGAGACCCAGTACTTC.